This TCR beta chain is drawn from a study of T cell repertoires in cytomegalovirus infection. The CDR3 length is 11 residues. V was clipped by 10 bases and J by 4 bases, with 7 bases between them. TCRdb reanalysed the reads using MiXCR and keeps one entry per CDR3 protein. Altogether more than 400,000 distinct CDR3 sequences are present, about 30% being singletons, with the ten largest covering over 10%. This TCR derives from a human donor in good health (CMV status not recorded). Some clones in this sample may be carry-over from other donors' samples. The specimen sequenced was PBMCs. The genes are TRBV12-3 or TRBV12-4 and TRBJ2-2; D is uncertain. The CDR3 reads CAILTTGELFF. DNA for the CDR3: TGTGCCATACTCACCACCGGGGAGCTGTTTTTT.